This T cell receptor beta chain was recovered during a study of response to subunit inactivated influenza vaccine. Points from the study as a whole: Few additional T cells are recruited per seasonal influenza vaccination, authors suggested.

This clonotype was seen ten or more times. Its target is not known. TCRdb re-derived calls from the RT-PCR reads in MiXCR, one entry per CDR3 protein. This table holds some 520,000 distinct CDR3 sequences, about 15% found once. The sample here was CD4+ T cells sorted from PBMCs, taken around 25 months after vaccination. The source of this sequence is a man aged 45 to 75 who received an inactivated influenza vaccine.

The CDR3 reads CSVGGTLEAFF. Written as DNA, the CDR3 is TGCAGCGTTGGGGGGACCCTCGAAGCTTTCTTT. The chain carries TRBV29-1 and TRBJ1-1; tentatively, D is TRBD1 (5 bases). Trimming cost V 4 bases and J 8 bases, with 11 bases left between them. The V gene's germline CDR1 is SQVTM and CDR2 ANQGSEA. The CDR3 totals 11 residues.